A single sample gave rise to the 5 T cell receptor beta chains below, sequenced in a study of blood T cell repertoires in COVID-19 (dated by TCRdb to 2019 to 2021). The library was produced with the immunoSEQ multiplex PCR assay. Sourced from immuneACCESS, this table was stored by TCRdb with only in-frame sequences that have V and J called. A share of the clones is absent; for the studies checked, an unresolved V gene accounts for under half, and the remainder has no known explanation. The sample contains more than 95,000 clones, roughly 90% of them found a single time. The ten largest clones take up around 5.8% of the sample. The sample was peripheral blood. These receptors were taken from a human donor in a cohort sampled during active COVID-19.

The gene calls are TRBV6-5 and TRBJ1-2, with D unclear. Germline V lookup: CDR1 MNHEY, CDR2 SVGAGI. The CDR3 covers 14 residues. Trimming took off 2 bases at V and 4 bases at J, with 11 bases between the two ends. The CDR3 loop reads CASSYEGSFYGYTF. In DNA, the CDR3 is TGTGCCAGCAGTTACGAGGGCAGCTTCTATGGCTACACCTTC.

V and J are TRBV30 and TRBJ2-7, with D unresolved. Trimming took off 4 bases at V and 0 bases at J, with 7 bases between the two ends. The V gene's germline CDR1 is GTSNPN and CDR2 SVGIG (reference sequence). The CDR3 runs 12 residues. CDR3 region: CAWTHSSYEQYF. The CDR3 DNA reads as TGTGCCTGGACTCACAGCTCCTACGAGCAGTACTTC.

The chain joins TRBV10-3 to TRBJ1-6; TRBD1 aligns across 7 bases. CDR1 is ENHRY and CDR2 is SYGVKD in the germline V gene. This CDR3 has 14 residues. The V and J ends lost 11 bases and 9 bases, in that order; junction bases with no gene match: 13. The CDR3, as DNA: TGTGCCTCCCAACCCGGGACAGACAGTTCACCCCTCCACTTT. It translates to CASQPGTDSSPLHF.

V is TRBV7-2 and J is TRBJ2-5; perhaps TRBD1 as D (6 bases). This CDR3 has 16 amino acids. V lost 5 bases to trimming and J lost 3 bases, with 19 bases between them. The germline CDR1 and CDR2 sequences are SGHTA and FQGNSA. CDR3 in amino acids: CASSPLGGGLKETQYF. The CDR3 DNA reads as TGTGCCAGCAGCCCCCTGGGTGGGGGCCTCAAAGAGACCCAGTACTTC.

The chain is built from TRBV19 and TRBJ2-3, with TRBD1 matching 8 bases. CDR3 length: 16 residues. With V trimmed by 1 base and J by 4 bases, 7 bases remained unmatched. Germline assignment: CDR1 LNHDA and CDR2 SQIVND (reference sequence). CDR3 DNA: TGTGCCAGTAGTATAGTCCCCCGGACAGGGCCAGATACGCAGTATTTT. Its translation: CASSIVPRTGPDTQYF.